This paragraph reports one T cell receptor beta chain. This sample was included in a study of blood T cell repertoires in COVID-19. Across the whole study: The United States, Italy and Spain provided the acute and convalescent COVID-19 samples.

CDR1 and CDR2 (germline): MDHEN, SYDVKM. There are 14 residues in the CDR3. J was trimmed by 6 bases and V by 8 bases; bases with no gene match: 11. In the authors' methods: Amplification from reference gene primers served as the basis for estimated nucleated cell counts. Only in-frame clones appear in the TCRdb table, and some are missing; sequencing was by immunoSEQ multiplex PCR. V and J calls plus clone size are reproduced from that table; the DNA served to infer D and trimming. The table includes roughly 190,000 clones, around nine tenths detected once. V gene TRBV28 combines with J gene TRBJ2-3, with 7 bases aligning to TRBD2. Sequencing input: peripheral blood. The TCR originated in a young man with active or convalescent COVID-19. For the CDR3, the DNA is TGTGCCAGCGGGAGGGGAATAGCGTTGGATACGCAGTATTTT. It encodes CASGRGIALDTQYF.